Listed here are 23 T cell receptor beta chains from one sample, sequenced in a study of T cells after somatic rescue of genetic block. Only in-frame clones appear in the TCRdb table, and some are missing; sequencing was by immunoSEQ multiplex PCR. The sample yields roughly 110,000 clones, 75% to 95% seen once. Sequencing was performed on peripheral blood mononuclear cells (PBMCs). These receptors came from a young woman.

The rearrangement joins TRBV7-3 to TRBJ2-7, with D possibly TRBD1 on 6 matching bases. V shed 4 bases and J shed 5 bases, with 12 bases lying between them. The CDR3 sequence is 13 residues long. Germline V CDR1 and CDR2: SGHTA, FQGTGA. The CDR3 is CASSSGHRDEQYF. The CDR3 DNA is TGTGCCAGCAGCTCGGGACATAGGGACGAGCAGTACTTC.

V usage is TRBV15 and J usage is TRBJ1-1; 10 bases align to TRBD1. After removal of 3 bases from V and 3 bases from J, the junction contained 10 bases not matched to a gene. Germline lookup yields CDR1 LNHNV and CDR2 YYDKDF (reference sequence). The CDR3 consists of 17 residues. CDR3 residues: CATSSIGAGTGDTEAFF. The CDR3 nucleotides are TGTGCCACCAGCAGCATCGGAGCCGGGACAGGGGACACTGAAGCTTTCTTT.

The CDR3 reads CASSLADSFSNYGYTF. For the CDR3, the DNA is TGTGCCAGCAGCTTAGCGGACAGCTTTTCTAACTATGGCTACACCTTC. This chain links TRBV7-8 with TRBJ1-2; TRBD1 is a possible D gene (6 bases). The CDR3 has 16 amino acids. V was cut by 0 bases and J by 0 bases, with 11 bases left in between. Per germline, CDR1 SGHVS and CDR2 FQNEAQ.

The CDR3: CASSITATSYEQYF. In DNA form, the CDR3 reads TGTGCCAGTAGTATTACAGCGACTTCCTACGAGCAGTACTTC. The chain couples TRBV19 to TRBJ2-7; no definite D call. Germline CDR1 LNHDA, CDR2 SQIVND (reference sequence). The CDR3 runs to 14 residues. V lost 3 bases to trimming and J lost 1 base, with 10 bases between them.

V gene TRBV28 combines with J gene TRBJ1-5; D remains ambiguous. Germline CDR1 reads MDHEN; CDR2 reads SYDVKM. CDR3 size: 17 residues. Trimming removed 4 bases from V and 4 bases from J, with 20 bases in between. The CDR3 DNA reads TGTGCCAGCAGTTCCCCGGGTTTGCAGGTAGTTAATCAGCCCCAGCATTTT. It translates to CASSSPGLQVVNQPQHF.

V and J are TRBV10-3 and TRBJ1-1, with D maybe TRBD1 (6 bases). The CDR3 is 20 residues long. Germline lookup yields CDR1 ENHRY and CDR2 SYGVKD. Deletions cut 6 bases from V and 0 bases from J, with 29 bases between. The CDR3 DNA follows: TGTGCCATCAGCGAGGGCATCACCGGAAGCGGGACAATAATGAACACTGAAGCTTTCTTT. Protein product: CAISEGITGSGTIMNTEAFF.

This clone was counted once. The chain couples TRBV19 to TRBJ2-3; TRBD2 matches at 7 bases. Unmatched junction bases numbered 4, after V lost 3 bases and J lost 1 base. Germline values: CDR1 LNHDA, CDR2 SQIVND (reference sequence). The CDR3 totals 15 residues. The CDR3 DNA follows: TGTGCCAGTAGTATCGGCAGCGGGGGCACAGATACGCAGTATTTT. Its translation is CASSIGSGGTDTQYF.

J is TRBJ2-3 and V is TRBV5-1, with TRBD1 as a possible D gene (5 bases). CDR3 length: 14 residues. Trimming took 0 bases from V and 7 from J, leaving 12 bases between them. The V gene's germline CDR1 is SGHRS and CDR2 YFSETQ. DNA for the CDR3: TGCGCCAGCAGCTTGGCCGTAGGGGCCAATACGCAGTATTTT. Translated: CASSLAVGANTQYF.

The chain recombines TRBV7-8 with TRBJ1-1; D remains unclear. Germline assignment: CDR1 SGHVS and CDR2 FQNEAQ. Trimming removed 5 bases from V and 0 bases from J, with 13 bases in between. CDR3 length: 15 residues. The CDR3 DNA reads as TGTGCCAGCAGCGTAGGCTGGGCCTTGAACACTGAAGCTTTCTTT. Residues: CASSVGWALNTEAFF.

The chain couples TRBV9 to TRBJ2-3; 11 positions match TRBD2. With 2 bases clipped from V and 4 bases from J, the junction kept 9 bases outside the gene matches. Per germline, CDR1 SGDLS and CDR2 YYNGEE. The CDR3 is 17 residues long. The CDR3 protein is CASSVDIAGGLADTQYF. The CDR3 nucleotides are TGTGCCAGCAGCGTCGATATAGCGGGGGGGCTCGCAGATACGCAGTATTTT.

The chain joins TRBV5-4 to TRBJ1-1; a weak D match, TRBD1 (5 bases). The V and J ends lost 3 bases and 1 base respectively, with 13 bases between them. Per germline, CDR1 SGHNT and CDR2 YYREEE (reference sequence). The CDR3 sequence is 15 residues long. Here the CDR3 DNA reads TGTGCCAGCAGCTCCCTTAAGAGGGGGAACACTGAAGCTTTCTTT. It specifies CASSSLKRGNTEAFF. The whole variable domain, filled in from reference TRBV5-4 and TRBJ1-1, reads ETGVTQSPTHLIKTRGQQVTLRCSSQSGHNTVSWYQQALGQGPQFIFQYYREEENGRGNFPPRFSGLQFPNYSSELNVNALELDDSALYLCASSSLKRGNTEAFFGQGTRLTVV.

The chain is built from TRBV5-1 and TRBJ2-1, with 7 bases identical to TRBD2. J gave up 0 bases and V 0 bases, and 21 bases lay outside the gene matches. Per germline, CDR1 SGHRS and CDR2 YFSETQ. CDR3 length: 22 residues. The CDR3 DNA is TGCGCCAGCAGCTTGGGCAGGGAAGGGGCTAGCGGTTACCACAGCTCCTACAATGAGCAGTTCTTC. Translated: CASSLGREGASGYHSSYNEQFF.

This clone was picked up a small number of times. The chain is built from TRBV6-5 and TRBJ1-5, with 8 positions matching TRBD1. The CDR3 contains 15 residues. Germline CDR1 is MNHEY and CDR2 is SVGAGI. With 6 bases clipped from V and 2 bases from J, the junction kept 6 bases outside the gene matches. The chain's CDR3 is CASRLTGDGNQPQHF. CDR3 DNA sequence: TGTGCCAGCAGGTTGACAGGGGACGGCAATCAGCCCCAGCATTTT.

V usage is TRBV5-6 and J usage is TRBJ2-7; 10 bases are shared with TRBD2. Germline CDR1 and CDR2: SGHDT and YYEEEE. The junction had 10 bases not matched to a gene; V was cut back by 4 bases and J by 6 bases. CDR3 length equals 15 residues. The CDR3 loop is CASSGSGGARVEQYF. DNA of the CDR3: TGTGCCAGCAGCGGCAGCGGGGGGGCGAGAGTCGAGCAGTACTTC.

This clone was recorded only once. The gene calls are TRBV5-1 and TRBJ1-1; 7 nucleotides line up with TRBD1. V trimming: 4 bases; J trimming: 2 bases; junction bases outside the gene matches: 17. The V gene's germline CDR1 is SGHRS and CDR2 YFSETQ. This CDR3 has 18 amino acids. The DNA of the CDR3 is TGCGCCAGCAGCAAAGAACGACAGGGATTGGGGACCAACACTGAAGCTTTCTTT. Its translation: CASSKERQGLGTNTEAFF.

The chain uses TRBV4-2 and TRBJ2-4; 11 bases agree with TRBD2. V was clipped by 3 bases and J by 1 base; unmatched bases: 5. Germline CDR1 LGHNA, CDR2 YNFKEQ. This CDR3 is 17 amino acids long. The CDR3 coding sequence is TGTGCCAGCAGCCACCCTAGCGGGGGGCCGGCCAAAAACATTCAGTACTTC. Encoded protein: CASSHPSGGPAKNIQYF.

The chain recombines TRBV19 with TRBJ1-3, with D possibly being TRBD1 (5 bases). Germline loops: CDR1 LNHDA, CDR2 SQIVND (reference sequence). The CDR3 runs 15 residues. Trimming shortened V by 6 bases and J by 4 bases, and 16 bases separated the two germline ends. The CDR3 sequence is CASSERGFSGNTIYF. The CDR3 nucleotides are TGTGCCAGTAGCGAGAGGGGCTTCTCCGGAAACACCATATATTTT.

V is TRBV19 and J is TRBJ2-7, with D perhaps assigned TRBD1 or TRBD2 (5 bases each). CDR3 length: 14 residues. In germline, CDR1 is LNHDA, CDR2 SQIVND (reference sequence). Trimming stripped 2 bases from V and 7 bases from J, with 15 bases between. CDR3 DNA sequence: TGTGCCAGTAGTATAAGCAGGGTCCGAGGGGAGCAGTACTTC. It yields the protein CASSISRVRGEQYF.

The chain joins TRBV11-3 to TRBJ2-1, with TRBD2 as a possible D gene (6 bases). Germline V gene sequence: CDR1 SGHNT, CDR2 YENEEA. Trimming stripped 1 base from V and 12 bases from J, with 13 bases between. The CDR3 runs to 13 residues. For the CDR3, the DNA is TGTGCCAGCAGCTTAGTAGCGCGGGGTACGCAGTTCTTC. Its translation is CASSLVARGTQFF.

In its sample, this clone was seen once. The chain carries TRBV4-3 and TRBJ1-2; D is perhaps TRBD1 (5 bases). CDR3 length: 14 amino acids. V was trimmed by 5 bases and J by 8 bases, leaving 18 bases between them. CDR1 is LGHNA and CDR2 is YSLEER in the germline V gene. The CDR3 protein is CASSAGTGAGGYTF. The CDR3 DNA sequence: TGCGCCAGCAGCGCAGGGACTGGGGCCGGCGGCTACACCTTC.

This clone has just one count. The gene calls are TRBV18 and TRBJ1-6; TRBD1 aligns across 7 bases. The CDR3 sequence is 15 residues long. CDR1 KGHSH and CDR2 LQKENI come from the germline V gene. Germline trimming cut 2 bases from V and 10 bases from J; bases unmatched to any gene: 8. CDR3 residues: CASSPNRGKHSPLHF. DNA of the CDR3: TGTGCCAGCTCACCAAACAGGGGAAAACACTCACCCCTCCACTTT. The full variable domain, with the rest looked up from reference TRBV18 and TRBJ1-6, is NAGVMQNPRHLVRRRGQEARLRCSPMKGHSHVYWYRQLPEEGLKFMVYLQKENIIDESGMPKERFSAEFPKEGPSILRIQQVVRGDSAAYFCASSPNRGKHSPLHFGNGTRLTVT.

The chain carries TRBV7-9 and TRBJ2-7; 8 bases match TRBD2. This CDR3 comprises 13 residues. Trimming cost V 5 bases and J 6 bases; bases outside gene matches: 6. In germline, CDR1 is SEHNR, CDR2 FQNEAQ (reference sequence). The CDR3 DNA follows: TGTGCCAGCAGCCGAGGACTAGCAGGCGAGCAGTACTTC. Encoded protein: CASSRGLAGEQYF.

The chain carries TRBV5-4 and TRBJ2-5, with D possibly being TRBD1 (5 bases). The CDR3 covers 15 residues. Germline V lookup: CDR1 SGHNT, CDR2 YYREEE (reference sequence). The germline V and J ends were trimmed by 4 bases and 2 bases, with 15 bases remaining between them. The CDR3 DNA follows: TGTGCCAGCAGCGTGCCGACAGTTTTACAAGAGACCCAGTACTTC. Residues: CASSVPTVLQETQYF.